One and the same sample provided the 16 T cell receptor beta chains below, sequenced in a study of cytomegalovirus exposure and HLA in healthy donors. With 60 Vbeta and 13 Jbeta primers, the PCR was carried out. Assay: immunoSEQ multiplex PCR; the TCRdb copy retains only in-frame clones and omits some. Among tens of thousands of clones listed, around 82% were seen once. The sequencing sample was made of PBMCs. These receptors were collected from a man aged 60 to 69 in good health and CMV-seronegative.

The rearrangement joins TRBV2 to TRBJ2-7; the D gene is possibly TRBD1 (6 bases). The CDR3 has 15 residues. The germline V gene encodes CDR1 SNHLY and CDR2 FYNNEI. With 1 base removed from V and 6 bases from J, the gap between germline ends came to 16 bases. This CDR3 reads CASSEGAGALFEQYF. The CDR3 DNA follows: TGTGCCAGCAGTGAAGGCGCAGGGGCTCTCTTCGAGCAGTACTTC.

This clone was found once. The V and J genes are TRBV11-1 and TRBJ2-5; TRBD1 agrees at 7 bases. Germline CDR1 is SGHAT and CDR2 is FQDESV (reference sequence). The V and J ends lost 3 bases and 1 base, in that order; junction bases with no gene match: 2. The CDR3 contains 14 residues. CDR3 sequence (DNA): TGTGCCAGCAGCTTGGGACAGCTCCAAGAGACCCAGTACTTC. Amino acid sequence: CASSLGQLQETQYF. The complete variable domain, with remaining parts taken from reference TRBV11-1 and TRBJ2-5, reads EAEVAQSPRYKITEKSQAVAFWCDPISGHATLYWYRQILGQGPELLVQFQDESVVDDSQLPKDRFSAERLKGVDSTLKIQPAELGDSAMYLCASSLGQLQETQYFGPGTRLLVL.

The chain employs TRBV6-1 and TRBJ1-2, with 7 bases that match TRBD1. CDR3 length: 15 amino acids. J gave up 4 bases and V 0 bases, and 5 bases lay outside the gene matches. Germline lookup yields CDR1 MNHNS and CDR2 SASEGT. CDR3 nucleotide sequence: TGTGCCAGCAGTGAAGCCAGGGGGGACTTCTATGGCTACACCTTC. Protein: CASSEARGDFYGYTF.

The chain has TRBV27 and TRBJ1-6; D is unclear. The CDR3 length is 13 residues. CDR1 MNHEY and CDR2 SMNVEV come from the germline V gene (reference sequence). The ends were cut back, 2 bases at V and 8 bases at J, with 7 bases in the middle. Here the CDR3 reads CASSLRSDSPLHF. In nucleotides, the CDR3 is TGTGCCAGCAGTTTACGGTCGGATTCACCCCTCCACTTT.

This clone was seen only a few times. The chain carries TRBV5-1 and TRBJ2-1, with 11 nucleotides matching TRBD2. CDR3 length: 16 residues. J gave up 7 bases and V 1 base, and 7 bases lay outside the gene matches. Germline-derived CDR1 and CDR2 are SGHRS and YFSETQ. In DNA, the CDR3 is TGCGCCAGCAGCTTGCTTAGCGGGGGGGCCGGTAATGAGCAGTTCTTC. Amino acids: CASSLLSGGAGNEQFF.

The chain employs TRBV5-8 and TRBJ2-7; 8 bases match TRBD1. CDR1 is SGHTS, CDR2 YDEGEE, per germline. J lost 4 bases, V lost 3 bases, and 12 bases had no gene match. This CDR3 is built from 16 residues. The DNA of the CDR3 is TGTGCCAGCAGCTCCGGACAGGGTGGGATCAGGTACGAGCAGTACTTC. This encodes CASSSGQGGIRYEQYF.

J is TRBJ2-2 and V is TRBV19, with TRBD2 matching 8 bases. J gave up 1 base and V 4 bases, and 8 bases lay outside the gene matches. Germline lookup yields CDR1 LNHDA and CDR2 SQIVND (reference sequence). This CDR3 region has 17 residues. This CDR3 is CASSKRAGAGNTGELFF. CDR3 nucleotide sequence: TGTGCCAGTAGTAAGAGAGCGGGGGCCGGGAACACCGGGGAGCTGTTTTTT.

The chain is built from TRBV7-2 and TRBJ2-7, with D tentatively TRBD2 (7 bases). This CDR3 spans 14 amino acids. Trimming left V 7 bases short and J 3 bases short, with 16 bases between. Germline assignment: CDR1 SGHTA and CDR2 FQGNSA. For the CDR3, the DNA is TGTGCCAGCACCCGCCGGGGAGGGGGCTACGAGCAGTACTTC. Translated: CASTRRGGGYEQYF.

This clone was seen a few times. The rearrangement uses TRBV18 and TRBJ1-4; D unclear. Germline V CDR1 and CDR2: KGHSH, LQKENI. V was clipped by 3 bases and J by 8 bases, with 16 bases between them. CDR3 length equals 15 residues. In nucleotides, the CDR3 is TGTGCCAGCTCACCGCGGGGAGGCTATCAGGAAAAACTGTTTTTT. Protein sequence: CASSPRGGYQEKLFF.

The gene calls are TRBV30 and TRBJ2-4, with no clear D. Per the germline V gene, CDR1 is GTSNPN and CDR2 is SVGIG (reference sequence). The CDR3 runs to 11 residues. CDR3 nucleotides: TGTGGCGGCTCCATAAAAAACATTCAGTACTTC. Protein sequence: CGGSIKNIQYF.

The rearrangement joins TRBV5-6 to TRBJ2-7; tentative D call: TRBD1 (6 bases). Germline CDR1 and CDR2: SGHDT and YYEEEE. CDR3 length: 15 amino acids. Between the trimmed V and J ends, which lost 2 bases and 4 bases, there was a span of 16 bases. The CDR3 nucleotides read TGTGCCAGCAGCTTAGTCGGCCAGGGGAAGTACGAGCAGTACTTC. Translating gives CASSLVGQGKYEQYF.

The CDR3 is CASSESGRGISYGELFF. Here the CDR3 DNA reads TGCGCCAGCAGTGAGTCTGGACGGGGGATATCCTACGGGGAGCTGTTTTTT. The gene calls are TRBV10-1 and TRBJ2-2; tentative D call: TRBD2 (6 bases). The germline V gene encodes CDR1 WNHNN and CDR2 SYGVQD (reference sequence). The CDR3 covers 17 residues. The V gene lost 0 bases and the J gene lost 7 bases, with 18 bases spanning the gap.

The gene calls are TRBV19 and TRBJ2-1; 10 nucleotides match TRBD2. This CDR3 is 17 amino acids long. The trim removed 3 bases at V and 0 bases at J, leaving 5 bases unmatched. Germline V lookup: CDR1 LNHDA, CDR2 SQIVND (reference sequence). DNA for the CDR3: TGTGCCAGTAGTATTTTAAGCGGGAGGGCCTCCTACAATGAGCAGTTCTTC. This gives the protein CASSILSGRASYNEQFF.

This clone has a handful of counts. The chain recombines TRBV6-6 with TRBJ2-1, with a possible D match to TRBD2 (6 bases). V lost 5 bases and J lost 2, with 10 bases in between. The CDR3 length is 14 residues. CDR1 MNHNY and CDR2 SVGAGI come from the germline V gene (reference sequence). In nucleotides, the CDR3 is TGTGCCAGCAGTCTGGAGGGCACCTACAATGAGCAGTTCTTC. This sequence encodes CASSLEGTYNEQFF.

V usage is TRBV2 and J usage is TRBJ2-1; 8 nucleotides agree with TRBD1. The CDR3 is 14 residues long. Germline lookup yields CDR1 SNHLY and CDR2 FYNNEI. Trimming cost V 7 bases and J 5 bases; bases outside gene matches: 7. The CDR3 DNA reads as TGTGCCAGCACTCAGACAGGGGCCGACAATGAGCAGTTCTTC. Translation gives CASTQTGADNEQFF.

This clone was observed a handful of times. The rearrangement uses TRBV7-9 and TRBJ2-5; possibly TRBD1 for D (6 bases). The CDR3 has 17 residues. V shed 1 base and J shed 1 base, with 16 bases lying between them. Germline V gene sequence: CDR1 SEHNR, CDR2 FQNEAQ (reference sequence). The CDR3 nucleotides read TGTGCCAGCAGCTTAGTCTCCGCAGGGGAAGTCCAAGAGACCCAGTACTTC. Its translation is CASSLVSAGEVQETQYF. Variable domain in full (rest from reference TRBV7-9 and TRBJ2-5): DTGVSQNPRHKITKRGQNVTFRCDPISEHNRLYWYRQTLGQGPEFLTYFQNEAQLEKSRLLSDRFSAERPKGSFSTLEIQRTEQGDSAMYLCASSLVSAGEVQETQYFGPGTRLLVL.